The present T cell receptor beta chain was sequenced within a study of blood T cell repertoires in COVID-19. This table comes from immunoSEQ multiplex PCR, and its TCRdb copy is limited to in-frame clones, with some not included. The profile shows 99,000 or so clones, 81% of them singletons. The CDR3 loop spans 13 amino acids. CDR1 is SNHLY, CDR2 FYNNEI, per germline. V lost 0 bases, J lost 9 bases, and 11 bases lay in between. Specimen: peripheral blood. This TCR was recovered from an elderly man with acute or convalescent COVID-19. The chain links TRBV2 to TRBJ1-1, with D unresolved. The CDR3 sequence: CASSEARLFQAFF. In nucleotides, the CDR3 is TGTGCCAGCAGTGAAGCGAGGTTATTTCAAGCTTTCTTT. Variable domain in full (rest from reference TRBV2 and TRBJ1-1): EPEVTQTPSHQVTQMGQEVILRCVPISNHLYFYWYRQILGQKVEFLVSFYNNEISEKSEIFDDQFSVERPDGSNFTLKIRSTKLEDSAMYFCASSEARLFQAFFGQGTRLTVV.